The entry below gives a single T cell receptor (beta chain) sequence along with its context. This CDR3 comprises 12 residues. Looked up from germline, CDR1 is SGHDT and CDR2 is YYEEEE. Trimming cost V 3 bases and J 8 bases, with 10 bases left between them. How the authors handled the data: Amplification of reference gene primers provided the estimated nucleated cell counts. Libraries were prepared by immunoSEQ multiplex PCR; TCRdb keeps only in-frame clonotypes and omits some of them. V, J and clone size are those of that table, while D and trimming were read from the DNA. Of some 300,000 clones listed, around 90% were seen once; the top ten hold over 1%. The data stem from a study of blood T cell repertoires in COVID-19. At the level of the study: Donors in the United States, Italy and Spain gave samples during acute or convalescent COVID-19. T cells, B-cell-depleted T cells, or PBMCs supplied cDNA or gDNA.

The receptor's source is a man in his 70s with acute or convalescent COVID-19. The chain uses TRBV5-6 and TRBJ2-3; tentative D call: TRBD2 (5 bases). The sample taken for sequencing was peripheral blood. The CDR3, as DNA: TGTGCCAGCAGCTCGGGGTTAGGTACGCAGTATTTT. As protein: CASSSGLGTQYF.